The clone carrying this T cell receptor (beta chain) has just one count. Its antigen is currently unknown. The sample comes from a study of cytomegalovirus exposure and HLA in healthy donors. Study-wide results and caveats: A missense variant in DCLRE1C was later tied to TCR beta V- and J-gene trimming.

The PCR had 60 Vbeta and 13 Jbeta primers. Only in-frame clones appear in the TCRdb table, and some are missing; sequencing was by immunoSEQ multiplex PCR. This sample carries about 180,000 clones, around 77% of them seen once, and the ten largest clones take 2.4%. The ends were cut back, 2 bases at V and 2 bases at J, with 7 bases in the middle. Germline CDR1 reads SGHTS; CDR2 reads YDEGEE. The CDR3 loop spans 13 amino acids. This receptor was obtained from a man between 60 and 75 years old in good health and CMV-seronegative. The rearrangement uses TRBV5-8 and TRBJ1-2; D is undetermined. Sequenced material: PBMCs. The CDR3 DNA reads TGTGCCAGCAGCTTAAGAGGGAACTATGGCTACACCTTC. This translates into CASSLRGNYGYTF.